These 30 T cell receptor beta chains came from one sample sequenced in a study of T cells in Graves' hyperthyroidism and ophthalmopathy. Using RNA transcripts as the source, TCR beta CDR3 regions were amplified. Initially, a first-round RT-PCR of the TCR CDR3 employed the HTBI primer set. Via MiXCR, TCRdb re-called the multiplex PCR reads, giving one row per CDR3 protein. Of about half a million distinct CDR3 sequences listed, 22% are singletons. The sample taken for sequencing was blood. The receptors here all came from a woman between 65 and 79 years old with Graves' ophthalmopathy.

V usage is TRBV12-3 or TRBV12-4 and J usage is TRBJ2-5; TRBD2 matches at 7 bases. This CDR3 is 14 amino acids long. Trimming at V came to 4 bases and at J to 3 bases, leaving 5 bases not matched to a gene. CDR3 DNA sequence: TGTGCCAGCAGTTGGGGGGGGAACGAAGAGACCCAGTACTTC. Translation gives CASSWGGNEETQYF.

A note on this clonotype: A read error is possible here, since a much larger clone lies one base away. V is TRBV30 and J is TRBJ2-3; D gene ambiguous. Germline loops: CDR1 GTSNPN, CDR2 SVGIG (reference sequence). The V end lost 5 bases, the J end lost 4 bases, and 13 bases lay between the germline ends. The CDR3 totals 13 residues. In nucleotides, the CDR3 is TGTGCCTGGGGTGGCGGCGGCCCAGATACGCAGTATTTT. It yields the protein CAWGGGGPDTQYF.

The gene calls are TRBV6-1 and TRBJ2-2, with 7 bases that match TRBD2. The CDR3 contains 14 residues. V dropped 0 bases and J dropped 7; count of bases not matched to a gene: 2. Germline loops: CDR1 MNHNS, CDR2 SASEGT. As DNA, the CDR3 is TGTGCCAGCAGTGAAGCGGGAGGGGTCGGGGAGCTGTTTTTT. Protein: CASSEAGGVGELFF.

This clonotype has more than one count but fewer than ten. The rearrangement uses TRBV3-1 and TRBJ2-3; 7 nucleotides match TRBD1. CDR1 is LGHDT, CDR2 YNNKEL, per germline (reference sequence). The trim removed 5 bases at V and 4 bases at J, leaving 9 bases unmatched. The CDR3 has 15 residues. The CDR3 bases are TGTGCCAGCAGCTCCCGACAGGGAGCCGCAGATACGCAGTATTTT. Translated: CASSSRQGAADTQYF.

The chain employs TRBV5-1 and TRBJ1-1; 7 bases are a match to TRBD1. This CDR3 is 16 amino acids long. The trim removed 2 bases at V and 4 bases at J, leaving 11 bases unmatched. The germline V gene encodes CDR1 SGHRS and CDR2 YFSETQ. The CDR3 DNA follows: TGCGCCAGCAGCTTATACAGACAGGGAGGGAGCACTGAAGCTTTCTTT. Translated, it gives CASSLYRQGGSTEAFF.

In this sample, this clonotype turned up a few times. The rearrangement joins TRBV6-1 to TRBJ1-4, with D unclear. The length of the CDR3 is 15 residues. From germline, CDR1 is MNHNS and CDR2 SASEGT. Trimming left V 5 bases short and J 5 bases short, with 15 bases between. DNA for the CDR3: TGTGCCAGCAGTTTTAGAGCCCCATTAAATGAAAAACTGTTTTTT. This sequence encodes CASSFRAPLNEKLFF.

This clonotype came up a few times. This chain joins TRBV6-1 and TRBJ2-7, with 10 bases aligning to TRBD2. The CDR3 has 16 amino acids. CDR1 and CDR2 from the germline V gene are MNHNS and SASEGT. Trimming took 6 bases from V and 2 from J; bases not matched to a gene: 10. The DNA for the CDR3 is TGTGCCAGCAGGGATGGGCGGCTAGCGGGGGCCTACGAGCAGTACTTC. The encoded protein is CASRDGRLAGAYEQYF.

This chain links TRBV20-1 with TRBJ2-7, with a weak D call TRBD2 (7 bases). With 0 bases removed from V and 7 bases from J, the gap between germline ends came to 16 bases. CDR1 and CDR2 from the germline V gene are DFQATT and SNEGSKA (reference sequence). This CDR3 contains 14 residues. The CDR3 bases are TGCAGTGCTAGAGATAGAGGGGGGGCTCTGGAGCAGTACTTC. It specifies CSARDRGGALEQYF.

The sample holds a few counts of this clonotype. This chain joins TRBV28 and TRBJ2-7; 9 bases fit TRBD2. The CDR3 is 14 amino acids. J was trimmed by 6 bases and V by 8 bases; bases with no gene match: 11. Germline loops: CDR1 MDHEN, CDR2 SYDVKM. CDR3 bases: TGTGCCAGCTCAGCTCCGGGACTAGCCAGCGAGCAGTACTTC. Its translation: CASSAPGLASEQYF. The whole variable domain, remainder taken from reference TRBV28 and TRBJ2-7, is DVKVTQSSRYLVKRTGEKVFLECVQDMDHENMFWYRQDPGLGLRLIYFSYDVKMKEKGDIPEGYSVSREKKERFSLILESASTNQTSMYLCASSAPGLASEQYFGPGTRLTVT.

This clonotype has only a few counts. The chain links TRBV5-1 to TRBJ2-1; 7 positions agree with TRBD2. The CDR3 consists of 14 residues. J gave up 7 bases and V 3 bases, and 7 bases lay outside the gene matches. Per the germline V gene, CDR1 is SGHRS and CDR2 is YFSETQ. The chain's CDR3 is CASSWGGGSNEQFF. DNA for the CDR3: TGCGCCAGCAGCTGGGGGGGGGGTTCGAATGAGCAGTTCTTC.

This chain joins TRBV14 and TRBJ1-1; 7 bases align to TRBD1. V was pared by 4 bases and J by 2 bases, with 4 bases of the junction left unmatched. CDR1 and CDR2 from the germline V gene are SGHDN and FVKESK. This CDR3 has 14 residues. CDR3 region: CASSRRTGNTEAFF. The CDR3 nucleotides read TGTGCCAGCAGCCGCCGGACAGGAAACACTGAAGCTTTCTTT.

The CDR3 region has the DNA TGCGCCAGCAGCTTCCTTAGCGGCAGCAGTGGGGGGGGGACTGAAGCTTTCTTT. This sequence encodes CASSFLSGSSGGGTEAFF. This sequence joins TRBV5-1 and TRBJ1-1; D is perhaps TRBD1 (5 bases). The germline gives CDR1 SGHRS, CDR2 YFSETQ. This CDR3 has 18 residues. Trimming cost V 2 bases and J 5 bases, with 25 bases left between them.

In this sample, this clonotype turned up a few times. The genes are TRBV27 and TRBJ1-6; 7 nucleotides agree with TRBD1. Losses at the gene ends were 5 bases for V and 10 bases for J; bases not matched to a gene: 2. This CDR3 region has 12 residues. CDR1 MNHEY and CDR2 SMNVEV come from the germline V gene (reference sequence). CDR3 amino acids: CASSLQGSPLHF. CDR3 in DNA: TGTGCCAGCAGTCTACAGGGGTCACCCCTCCACTTT.

V is TRBV11-1 and J is TRBJ1-1, with TRBD1 identical over 10 bases. CDR1 is SGHAT and CDR2 is FQDESV in the germline V gene (reference sequence). The CDR3 contains 16 residues. The V gene end was trimmed by 5 bases and the J gene end by 1 base; junction bases not matched to a gene: 7. This chain's CDR3 is CASSRNRDRGNTEAFF. CDR3 DNA: TGTGCCAGCAGCAGAAACCGGGACAGGGGGAACACTGAAGCTTTCTTT.

The chain has TRBV7-9 and TRBJ2-5; D is possibly TRBD2 (5 bases). This CDR3 contains 13 residues. Trimming took 6 bases from V and 5 from J, leaving 13 bases between them. The germline gives CDR1 SEHNR, CDR2 FQNEAQ (reference sequence). Here the CDR3 DNA reads TGTGCCAGCAGAGTAGAGGTAGCGGAGACCCAGTACTTC. Its translation: CASRVEVAETQYF.

This clonotype was seen a handful of times. The genes are TRBV6-1 and TRBJ1-5; 8 bases are a match to TRBD1. This CDR3 has 15 residues. Germline V gene data show CDR1 as MNHNS and CDR2 as SASEGT. Unmatched junction bases numbered 4, after V lost 5 bases and J lost 1 base. The CDR3 sequence: CASSFDRGSNQPQHF. The CDR3 coding sequence is TGTGCCAGCAGTTTCGACAGGGGAAGCAATCAGCCCCAGCATTTT.

The table lists this clonotype with many counts. The chain is built from TRBV2 and TRBJ2-1, with D possibly matching TRBD2 (6 bases). The germline gives CDR1 SNHLY, CDR2 FYNNEI. V lost 6 bases, J lost 6 bases, and 9 bases lay in between. The CDR3 consists of 12 residues. CDR3 region: CASSGGFNEQFF. For the CDR3, the DNA is TGTGCCAGCAGCGGGGGTTTCAATGAGCAGTTCTTC.

This clonotype was found a few times. The rearrangement uses TRBV29-1 and TRBJ1-1, with a possible D match to TRBD1 (6 bases). The CDR3 is made up of 14 amino acids. Germline lookup yields CDR1 SQVTM and CDR2 ANQGSEA. Deletions cut 5 bases from V and 2 bases from J, with 15 bases between. CDR3: CSVPRGGINTEAFF. The DNA for the CDR3 is TGCAGCGTTCCCCGAGGGGGGATAAACACTGAAGCTTTCTTT.

This clonotype was seen more than once but under ten times. The rearrangement joins TRBV19 to TRBJ2-3; TRBD1 matches 9 bases. Germline V gene data show CDR1 as LNHDA and CDR2 as SQIVND (reference sequence). The CDR3 extends over 16 amino acids. V lost 5 bases, J lost 4 bases, and 10 bases stayed unmatched. The CDR3, as DNA: TGTGCCAGTAGTGTCGGACAGGGGTTAGGGGCAGATACGCAGTATTTT. Its protein is CASSVGQGLGADTQYF.

This chain links TRBV19 with TRBJ2-6; the D gene is possibly TRBD2 (6 bases). Germline V lookup: CDR1 LNHDA, CDR2 SQIVND (reference sequence). Trimming pared 7 bases from V and 4 bases from J, leaving 11 bases between. The CDR3 loop spans 14 amino acids. The CDR3 DNA reads TGTGCCAGTATTGAGGCGGGGGGGGCCAACGTCCTGACTTTC. This codes for CASIEAGGANVLTF.

Only a few counts were recorded for this clonotype. This chain links TRBV5-1 with TRBJ2-6; 8 positions match TRBD1. The CDR3 has 18 residues. Trimming took 0 bases from V and 0 from J; bases not matched to a gene: 5. Germline loops: CDR1 SGHRS, CDR2 YFSETQ. CDR3 in amino acids: CASSLVTGGVSGANVLTF. The CDR3 region has the DNA TGCGCCAGCAGCTTGGTTACAGGGGGTGTCTCTGGGGCCAACGTCCTGACTTTC.

The rearrangement links TRBV6-1 to TRBJ2-6; D unclear. The germline CDR1 and CDR2 sequences are MNHNS and SASEGT. V lost 6 bases to trimming and J lost 0 bases, with 12 bases between them. This CDR3 is 16 amino acids long. The CDR3 reads CASSDRHLSGANVLTF. In DNA form, the CDR3 reads TGTGCCAGCAGCGATCGACACCTCTCTGGGGCCAACGTCCTGACTTTC.

The rearrangement links TRBV27 to TRBJ2-4; TRBD1 agrees at 9 bases. The germline V gene has CDR1 MNHEY and CDR2 SMNVEV (reference sequence). The trim removed 6 bases at V and 8 bases at J, leaving 14 bases unmatched. CDR3 size: 16 residues. The CDR3 spells CASSLPPGQGFDIQYF. The CDR3 nucleotides read TGTGCCAGCAGCCTCCCTCCGGGACAGGGATTCGACATTCAGTACTTC.

This clonotype has at least ten counts. The V and J genes are TRBV28 and TRBJ2-7; TRBD2 agrees at 9 bases. The CDR3 consists of 16 residues. V lost 3 bases, J lost 1 base, and 7 bases stayed unmatched. The germline gives CDR1 MDHEN, CDR2 SYDVKM. CDR3 loop: CASSFLIAGGSYEQYF. The CDR3 nucleotides are TGTGCCAGCAGTTTCCTAATTGCGGGAGGGTCCTACGAGCAGTACTTC.

The rearrangement links TRBV5-4 to TRBJ2-7; 7 bases map to TRBD1. From germline, CDR1 is SGHNT and CDR2 YYREEE (reference sequence). V was clipped by 3 bases and J by 4 bases; unmatched bases: 7. This CDR3 is built from 14 residues. The CDR3 nucleotides are TGTGCCAGCAGCTGGGGACAGAAGGTATACGAGCAGTACTTC. It specifies CASSWGQKVYEQYF.

The V and J genes are TRBV12-3 or TRBV12-4 and TRBJ1-3; possibly TRBD1 for D (5 bases). The CDR3 is 15 amino acids. Trimming removed 6 bases from V and 7 bases from J, with 19 bases in between. This CDR3 is CASSLRGTGDNTIYF. In DNA, the CDR3 is TGTGCCAGCAGCCTCCGGGGTACGGGGGATAACACCATATATTTT.

This clonotype has only a few counts. This chain connects TRBV6-5 to TRBJ2-5; the D gene could be TRBD1 or TRBD2 (5 bases each). Germline V gene data show CDR1 as MNHEY and CDR2 as SVGAGI. This CDR3 is built from 14 residues. V dropped 0 bases and J dropped 4 bases, with 9 bases sitting between them. CDR3 nucleotides: TGTGCCAGCAGTTACTCGACGGGGCGAGAGACCCAGTACTTC. This encodes CASSYSTGRETQYF.

This clonotype occurred many times. The chain combines TRBV11-1 with TRBJ1-2; D is unclear. Trimming pared 2 bases from V and 3 bases from J, leaving 7 bases between. Per germline, CDR1 SGHAT and CDR2 FQDESV (reference sequence). The CDR3 is made up of 13 amino acids. The CDR3 region is CASSLSVDYGYTF. The CDR3 DNA is TGTGCCAGCAGCTTATCAGTGGACTATGGCTACACCTTC. Complete variable domain (other parts from reference TRBV11-1 and TRBJ1-2): EAEVAQSPRYKITEKSQAVAFWCDPISGHATLYWYRQILGQGPELLVQFQDESVVDDSQLPKDRFSAERLKGVDSTLKIQPAELGDSAMYLCASSLSVDYGYTFGSGTRLTVV.

This clonotype has a count of ten or more. The J gene is TRBJ1-1, the V gene TRBV6-1, with a possible D match to TRBD1 (5 bases). V lost 4 bases, J lost 8 bases, and 14 bases lay in between. The CDR3 runs to 13 residues. The V gene's germline CDR1 is MNHNS and CDR2 SASEGT. CDR3 protein: CASSVHRIGEAFF. In DNA form, the CDR3 reads TGTGCCAGCAGTGTTCACAGGATTGGAGAAGCTTTCTTT.

In its sample, this clonotype was seen many times. This CDR3 is CASSDRLSREGTYNEQFF. CDR3 DNA: TGTGCCAGCAGTGATCGTCTTTCCAGGGAGGGGACCTACAATGAGCAGTTCTTC. V usage is TRBV6-1 and J usage is TRBJ2-1, with 7 bases identical to TRBD2. The CDR3 totals 18 residues. Per the germline V gene, CDR1 is MNHNS and CDR2 is SASEGT. J gave up 2 bases and V 3 bases, and 13 bases lay outside the gene matches.